This T cell receptor (beta chain) stems from a study of cytomegalovirus exposure and HLA in healthy donors. The PCR was carried out with 60 Vbeta primers and 13 Jbeta primers. Original analysis: Counted up in a later analysis, unique TCR beta chains came to 65 million to 80 million, with around 9.9 million shared. TCRdb's copy holds only in-frame clones and misses some; the assay was immunoSEQ multiplex PCR. Clonal size and the V and J genes are those of that table, whereas D and trimming came from the DNA. There are more than 80,000 clones in the sample; approximately 80% occur only once, and roughly 3.6% lies in the top ten. As concerns this clone: The antigen is undetermined.

Study results and limitations: The HLA-A and HLA-B alleles of most subjects were reportedly predicted accurately from TCR beta sequences.

Sequencing was done on a sample of PBMCs. The sequence derives from a man aged 55 to 70 in good health and CMV-seronegative.

The CDR3 region has the DNA TGCGCCAGCAACTCTGGGGCTAGCGGGGCAGATACGCAGTATTTT. The encoded protein is CASNSGASGADTQYF. This chain links TRBV5-1 with TRBJ2-3; TRBD2 aligns across 9 bases. Germline V gene data show CDR1 as SGHRS and CDR2 as YFSETQ. This CDR3 region has 15 residues. J gave up 4 bases and V 6 bases, and 9 bases lay outside the gene matches.